The present T cell receptor (beta chain) was sequenced within a study of T-cell memory formation after mild COVID-19. At the level of the study: TCR clustering was largely donor specific.

This CDR3 has 17 amino acids. J lost 4 bases, V lost 2 bases, and 8 bases had no gene match. Per the germline V gene, CDR1 is KGHDR and CDR2 is SFDVKD. TCRdb used MiXCR to reprocess the 5' RACE reads, holding one entry per CDR3 protein. The sample gives roughly 170,000 distinct CDR3 sequences, 20% to 25% of which show up once; around 23% is in the top ten. The V gene is TRBV24-1, the J gene TRBJ2-5, with 11 bases matching TRBD2. The receptor's source is an adult woman who had mild COVID-19 (a few samples of this study predate the infection). Cell type and time point are not known. Input material: PBMCs or a T cell subset sorted from them (not recorded which). The CDR3 sequence is CATSDWGTSGGGETQYF. In nucleotides, the CDR3 is TGTGCCACCAGTGATTGGGGGACTAGCGGAGGAGGAGAGACCCAGTACTTC.